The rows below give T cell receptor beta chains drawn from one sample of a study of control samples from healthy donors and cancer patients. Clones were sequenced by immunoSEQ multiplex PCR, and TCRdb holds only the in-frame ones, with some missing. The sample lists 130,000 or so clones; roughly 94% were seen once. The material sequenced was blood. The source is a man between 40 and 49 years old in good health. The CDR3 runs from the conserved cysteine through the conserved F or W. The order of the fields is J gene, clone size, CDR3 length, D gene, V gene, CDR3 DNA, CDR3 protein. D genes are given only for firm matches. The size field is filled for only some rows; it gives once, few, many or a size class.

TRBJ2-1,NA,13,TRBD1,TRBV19,TGTGCCAGTAGTAGCCTCGACAGGGGGCGGCAGTTCTTC,CASSSLDRGRQFF
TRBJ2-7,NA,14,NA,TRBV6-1,TGTGCCAGCAGTGAAGCGCTATATGGGGGCCAGCAGTACTTC,CASSEALYGGQQYF
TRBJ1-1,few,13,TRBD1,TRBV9,TGTGCCAGCAGCGAGGGGGCGCACTCTGAAGCTTTCTTT,CASSEGAHSEAFF
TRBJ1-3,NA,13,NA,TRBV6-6,TGTGCCAGCAGGGCGGGGACTGGAAACACCATATATTTT,CASRAGTGNTIYF
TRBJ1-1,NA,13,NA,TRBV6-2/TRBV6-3,TGTGCCAGCAGTTCGAGGGGGAACACTGAAGCTTTCTTT,CASSSRGNTEAFF
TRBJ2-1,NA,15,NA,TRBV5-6,TGTGCCAGCAGCTTGGGGGGGTTGGCCTACAATGAGCAGTTCTTC,CASSLGGLAYNEQFF
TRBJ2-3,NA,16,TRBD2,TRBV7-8,TGTGCCAGCAGCTCAGAGCGGGATAAACACACAGATACGCAGTATTTT,CASSSERDKHTDTQYF
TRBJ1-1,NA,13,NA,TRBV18,TGTGCCAGCTCACCTTATGGGGGCACTGAAGCTTTCTTT,CASSPYGGTEAFF
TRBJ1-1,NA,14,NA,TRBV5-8,TGTGCCAGCAGCTTGTACAGGCTGAACACTGAAGCTTTCTTT,CASSLYRLNTEAFF
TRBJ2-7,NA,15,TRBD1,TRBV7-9,TGTGCCAGCAGTACCACCGGGACAGGCTCCTACGAGCAGTACTTC,CASSTTGTGSYEQYF